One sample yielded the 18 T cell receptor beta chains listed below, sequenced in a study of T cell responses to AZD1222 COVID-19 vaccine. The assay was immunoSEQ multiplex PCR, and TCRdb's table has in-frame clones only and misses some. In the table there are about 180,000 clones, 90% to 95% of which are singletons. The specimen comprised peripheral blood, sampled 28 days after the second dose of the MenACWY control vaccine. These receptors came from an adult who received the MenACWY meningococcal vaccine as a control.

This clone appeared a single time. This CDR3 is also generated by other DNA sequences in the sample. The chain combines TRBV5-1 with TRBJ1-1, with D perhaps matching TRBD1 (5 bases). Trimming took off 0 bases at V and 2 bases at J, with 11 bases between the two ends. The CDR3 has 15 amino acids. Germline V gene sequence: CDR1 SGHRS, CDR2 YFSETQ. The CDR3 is CASSLAAGINTEAFF. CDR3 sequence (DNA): TGCGCCAGCAGCTTGGCCGCAGGGATAAACACTGAAGCTTTCTTT.

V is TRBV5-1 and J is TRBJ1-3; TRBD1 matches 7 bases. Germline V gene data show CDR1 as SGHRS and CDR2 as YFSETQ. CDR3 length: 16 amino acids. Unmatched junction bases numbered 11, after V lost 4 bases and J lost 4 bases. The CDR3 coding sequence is TGCGCCAGCAGCCTGAGAGCGACAGGGCTCGGAAACACCATATATTTT. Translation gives CASSLRATGLGNTIYF. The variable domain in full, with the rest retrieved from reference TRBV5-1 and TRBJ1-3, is KAGVTQTPRYLIKTRGQQVTLSCSPISGHRSVSWYQQTPGQGLQFLFEYFSETQRNKGNFPGRFSGRQFSNSRSEMNVSTLELGDSALYLCASSLRATGLGNTIYFGEGSWLTVV.

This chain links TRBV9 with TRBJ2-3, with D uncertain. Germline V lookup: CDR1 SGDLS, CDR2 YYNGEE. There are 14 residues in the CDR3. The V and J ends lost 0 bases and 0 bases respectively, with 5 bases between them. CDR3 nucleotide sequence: TGTGCCAGCAGCGTAGTCCTAAGCACAGATACGCAGTATTTT. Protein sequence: CASSVVLSTDTQYF.

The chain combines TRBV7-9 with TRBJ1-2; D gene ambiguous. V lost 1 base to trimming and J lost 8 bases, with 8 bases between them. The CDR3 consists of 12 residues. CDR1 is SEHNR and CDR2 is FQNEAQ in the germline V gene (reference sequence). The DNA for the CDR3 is TGTGCCAGCAGCTTAGAAAGGCAGGGCTACACCTTC. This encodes CASSLERQGYTF. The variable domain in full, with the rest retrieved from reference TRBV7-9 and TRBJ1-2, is DTGVSQNPRHKITKRGQNVTFRCDPISEHNRLYWYRQTLGQGPEFLTYFQNEAQLEKSRLLSDRFSAERPKGSFSTLEIQRTEQGDSAMYLCASSLERQGYTFGSGTRLTVV.

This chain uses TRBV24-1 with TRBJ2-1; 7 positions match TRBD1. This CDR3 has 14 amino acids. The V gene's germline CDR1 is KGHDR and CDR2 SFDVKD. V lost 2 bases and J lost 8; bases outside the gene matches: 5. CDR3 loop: CATSDSTGPHEQFF. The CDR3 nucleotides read TGTGCCACCAGTGATTCGACAGGGCCCCATGAGCAGTTCTTC.

DNA for the CDR3: TGTGCCAGTAGGGACGACAGGGATGGCTACACCTTC. This codes for CASRDDRDGYTF. This chain uses TRBV19 with TRBJ1-2; 7 nucleotides line up with TRBD1. Germline V gene lookup returns CDR1 LNHDA and CDR2 SQIVND (reference sequence). There are 12 residues in the CDR3. The ends lost 6 bases at V and 6 bases at J; junction bases unmatched: 4.

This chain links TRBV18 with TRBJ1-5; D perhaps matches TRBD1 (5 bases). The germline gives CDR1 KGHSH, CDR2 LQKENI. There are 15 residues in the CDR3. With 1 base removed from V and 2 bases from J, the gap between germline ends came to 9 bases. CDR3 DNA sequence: TGTGCCAGCTCACCACGGGGGGATGGCAATCAGCCCCAGCATTTT. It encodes CASSPRGDGNQPQHF.

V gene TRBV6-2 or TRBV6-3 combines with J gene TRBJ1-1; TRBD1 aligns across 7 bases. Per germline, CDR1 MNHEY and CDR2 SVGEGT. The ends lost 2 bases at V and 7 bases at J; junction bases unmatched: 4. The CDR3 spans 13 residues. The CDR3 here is CASSYVPGGEAFF. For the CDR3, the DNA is TGTGCCAGCAGTTACGTACCAGGGGGTGAAGCTTTCTTT.

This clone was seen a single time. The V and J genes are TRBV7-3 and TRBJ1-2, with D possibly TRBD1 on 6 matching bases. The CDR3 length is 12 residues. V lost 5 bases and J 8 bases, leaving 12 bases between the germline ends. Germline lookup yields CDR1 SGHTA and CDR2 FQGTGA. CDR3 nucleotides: TGTGCCAGCAGCCCGGACAGTCGGGGCTACACCTTC. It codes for CASSPDSRGYTF.

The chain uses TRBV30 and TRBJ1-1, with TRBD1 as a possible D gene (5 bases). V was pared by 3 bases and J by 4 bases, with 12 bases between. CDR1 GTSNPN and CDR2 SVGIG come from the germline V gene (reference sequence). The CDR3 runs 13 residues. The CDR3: CAWRRSGGTEAFF. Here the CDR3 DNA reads TGTGCCTGGAGACGATCGGGGGGCACTGAAGCTTTCTTT.

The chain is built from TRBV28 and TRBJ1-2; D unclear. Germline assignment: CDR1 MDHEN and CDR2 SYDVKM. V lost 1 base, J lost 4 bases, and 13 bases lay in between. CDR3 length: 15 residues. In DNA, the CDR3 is TGTGCCAGCAGTTTATTGCAGCTAGGTGGCTATGGCTACACCTTC. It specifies CASSLLQLGGYGYTF.

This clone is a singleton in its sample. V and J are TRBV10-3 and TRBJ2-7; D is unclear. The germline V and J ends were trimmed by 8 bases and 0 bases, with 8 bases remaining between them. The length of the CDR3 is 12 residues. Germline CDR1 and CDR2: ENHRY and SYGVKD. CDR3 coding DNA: TGTGCCATCGCCAGGAGCTCCTACGAGCAGTACTTC. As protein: CAIARSSYEQYF.

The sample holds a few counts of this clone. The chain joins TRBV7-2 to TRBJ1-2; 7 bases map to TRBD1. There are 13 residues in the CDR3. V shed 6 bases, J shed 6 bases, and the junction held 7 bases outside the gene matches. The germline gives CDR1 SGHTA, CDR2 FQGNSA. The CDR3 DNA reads TGTGCCAGCAGTTCCAGGGGGTTAAATGGCTACACCTTC. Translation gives CASSSRGLNGYTF.

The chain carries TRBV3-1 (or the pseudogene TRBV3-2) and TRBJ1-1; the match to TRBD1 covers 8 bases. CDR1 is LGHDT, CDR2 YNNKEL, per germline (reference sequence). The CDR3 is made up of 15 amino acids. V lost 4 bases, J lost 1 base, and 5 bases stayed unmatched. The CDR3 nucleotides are TGTGCCAGCAGCCTACTACAGGGGGGGAACACTGAAGCTTTCTTT. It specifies CASSLLQGGNTEAFF.

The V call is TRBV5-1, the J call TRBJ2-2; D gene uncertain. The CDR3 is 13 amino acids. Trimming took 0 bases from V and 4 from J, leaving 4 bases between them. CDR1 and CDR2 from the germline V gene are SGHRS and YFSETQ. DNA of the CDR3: TGCGCCAGCAGCTTGGTTAGCACCGGGGAGCTGTTTTTT. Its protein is CASSLVSTGELFF.

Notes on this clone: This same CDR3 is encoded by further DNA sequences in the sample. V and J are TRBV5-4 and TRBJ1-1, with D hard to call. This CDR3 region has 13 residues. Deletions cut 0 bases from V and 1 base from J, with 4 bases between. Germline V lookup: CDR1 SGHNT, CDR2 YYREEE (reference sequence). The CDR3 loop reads CASSLAGNTEAFF. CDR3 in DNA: TGTGCCAGCAGCTTGGCAGGGAACACTGAAGCTTTCTTT.

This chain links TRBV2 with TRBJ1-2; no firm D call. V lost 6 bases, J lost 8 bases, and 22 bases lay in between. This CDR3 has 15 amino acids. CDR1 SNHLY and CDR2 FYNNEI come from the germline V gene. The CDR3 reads CASRTWRVGPLGYTF. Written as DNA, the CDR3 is TGTGCCAGCAGAACTTGGCGTGTCGGCCCGTTAGGCTACACCTTC.

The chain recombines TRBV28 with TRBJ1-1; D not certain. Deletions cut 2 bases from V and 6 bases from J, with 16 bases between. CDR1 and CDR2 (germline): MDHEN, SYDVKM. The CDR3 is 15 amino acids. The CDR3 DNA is TGTGCCAGCAGTTTAACGCATACTTCTCGTCCTGAAGCTTTCTTT. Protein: CASSLTHTSRPEAFF.